This entry lists 30 T cell receptor beta chains sequenced from one sample in a study of blood T cell repertoires in COVID-19. Libraries were prepared by immunoSEQ multiplex PCR; TCRdb keeps only in-frame clonotypes and omits some of them. Of 200,000 to 250,000 clones listed, roughly 80% were seen once; the top ten hold 3% to 3.5%. Sequencing input: peripheral blood. These TCRs come from a woman in her twenties or thirties who had recovered from COVID-19.

V and J are TRBV29-1 and TRBJ2-7; D might be TRBD2 (5 bases). The CDR3 has 12 residues. Between the trimmed V and J ends, which lost 4 bases and 2 bases, there was a span of 9 bases. CDR1 is SQVTM and CDR2 is ANQGSEA in the germline V gene. CDR3 DNA: TGCAGCGTTGTCTTACTAGCCTACGAGCAGTACTTC. Its protein product is CSVVLLAYEQYF.

The chain is built from TRBV27 and TRBJ1-2; unclear D gene. The germline V gene has CDR1 MNHEY and CDR2 SMNVEV (reference sequence). V was cut by 3 bases and J by 6 bases, with 14 bases left in between. The CDR3 totals 14 residues. The CDR3 sequence: CASSFAGSGDGYTF. Written as DNA, the CDR3 is TGTGCCAGCAGTTTCGCCGGGAGCGGAGATGGCTACACCTTC.

This clone was observed a handful of times. The rearrangement joins TRBV29-1 to TRBJ2-3, with 10 bases matching TRBD1. Germline CDR1 SQVTM, CDR2 ANQGSEA. V lost 3 bases to trimming and J lost 2 bases; unmatched junction nucleotides: 20. The CDR3 loop spans 20 amino acids. This CDR3 is CSVDEGPGQGPFLYTDTQYF. In DNA, the CDR3 is TGCAGCGTTGACGAGGGGCCGGGACAGGGGCCCTTTTTATACACAGATACGCAGTATTTT.

This chain uses TRBV10-2 with TRBJ2-7; tentatively, D is TRBD1 (5 bases). The CDR3 contains 16 residues. V shed 1 base and J shed 3 bases, with 16 bases lying between them. Germline V CDR1 and CDR2: WSHSY, SAAADI. CDR3 nucleotides: TGCGCCAGCAGTGAGTGGGGCCCCTTGGGGCTCTACGAGCAGTACTTC. As protein: CASSEWGPLGLYEQYF.

The J gene is TRBJ2-7, the V gene TRBV9; D perhaps matches TRBD2 (5 bases). Germline V gene sequence: CDR1 SGDLS, CDR2 YYNGEE. The CDR3 loop spans 15 amino acids. V lost 0 bases and J lost 0, with 10 bases in between. Written as DNA, the CDR3 is TGTGCCAGCAGCGTAGGGACTTATAGCTCCTACGAGCAGTACTTC. It translates to CASSVGTYSSYEQYF.

The rearrangement uses TRBV6-1 and TRBJ2-1; perhaps TRBD1 as D (6 bases). Looked up from germline, CDR1 is MNHNS and CDR2 is SASEGT. Between the trimmed V and J ends, which lost 1 base and 0 bases, there was a span of 13 bases. The length of the CDR3 is 17 residues. The CDR3 reads CASSEEPTGSSYNEQFF. DNA for the CDR3: TGTGCCAGCAGTGAAGAACCTACAGGGAGCTCCTACAATGAGCAGTTCTTC.

The chain recombines TRBV6-5 with TRBJ2-2; the D is unclear. V dropped 2 bases and J dropped 4 bases, with 11 bases sitting between them. CDR3 length: 15 residues. Germline V gene data show CDR1 as MNHEY and CDR2 as SVGAGI. The CDR3 sequence: CASSYASPSTGELFF. The DNA of the CDR3 is TGTGCCAGCAGTTACGCGTCCCCTAGCACCGGGGAGCTGTTTTTT.

This clone was observed a few times. The chain carries TRBV6-5 and TRBJ2-6; D gene ambiguous. Germline CDR1 and CDR2: MNHEY and SVGAGI. V lost 7 bases and J 0 bases, leaving 10 bases between the germline ends. CDR3 length: 15 amino acids. CDR3 coding DNA: TGTGCCAGCACGGCGACAACCTCTGGGGCCAACGTCCTGACTTTC. Translating it yields CASTATTSGANVLTF.

CDR3 sequence (DNA): TGTGCCAGCAGTTTATTAGTTTCTACCTACAATGAGCAGTTCTTC. Translated: CASSLLVSTYNEQFF. This chain uses TRBV27 with TRBJ2-1, with no clear D. V lost 1 base, J lost 2 bases, and 9 bases lay in between. Germline V CDR1 and CDR2: MNHEY, SMNVEV (reference sequence). The CDR3 loop spans 15 amino acids.

The chain couples TRBV24-1 to TRBJ2-2, with 11 bases fitting TRBD1. This CDR3 spans 21 amino acids. Germline trimming cut 1 base from V and 5 bases from J; bases unmatched to any gene: 17. Germline V gene sequence: CDR1 KGHDR, CDR2 SFDVKD. The CDR3 reads CATSDFPGTGGLAGRTGELFF. DNA of the CDR3: TGTGCCACCAGTGATTTTCCCGGGACAGGGGGTCTAGCGGGCCGAACCGGGGAGCTGTTTTTT.

J is TRBJ2-2 and V is TRBV5-4, with TRBD2 matching over 8 bases. The CDR3 is 17 residues long. V lost 2 bases and J lost 5; bases outside the gene matches: 11. Germline V gene sequence: CDR1 SGHNT, CDR2 YYREEE (reference sequence). Written as DNA, the CDR3 is TGTGCCAGCAGCTTAGGCGGGAGGCCCCCGGGGACCGGGGAGCTGTTTTTT. Its protein is CASSLGGRPPGTGELFF.

J is TRBJ2-5 and V is TRBV2; D is perhaps TRBD2 (5 bases). The germline gives CDR1 SNHLY, CDR2 FYNNEI. V was trimmed by 4 bases and J by 3 bases, leaving 12 bases between them. This CDR3 spans 14 amino acids. The DNA for the CDR3 is TGTGCCAGCAGTGTTAACAGCGGAGAAGAGACCCAGTACTTC. Translated, it gives CASSVNSGEETQYF.

This clone occurred a few times. This chain connects TRBV12-3 or TRBV12-4 to TRBJ2-2, with D perhaps TRBD2 (6 bases). V gave up 1 base and J gave up 6 bases, with 6 bases separating them. This CDR3 region has 13 residues. The CDR3 DNA reads TGTGCCAGCAGTTTAGGGGGGGCCGGGGAGCTGTTTTTT. This gives the protein CASSLGGAGELFF.

The chain combines TRBV2 with TRBJ1-5; no clear D. This CDR3 has 13 residues. The V end was cut by 4 bases, the J end by 4 bases, with 8 bases between. Germline CDR1 is SNHLY and CDR2 is FYNNEI. CDR3 residues: CASSVSLNQPQHF. The CDR3 bases are TGTGCCAGCAGTGTGAGCCTAAATCAGCCCCAGCATTTT.

The chain has TRBV11-3 and TRBJ2-1; D gene unclear. The CDR3 extends over 16 amino acids. Trimming shortened V by 2 bases and J by 3 bases, and 14 bases separated the two germline ends. Per the germline V gene, CDR1 is SGHNT and CDR2 is YENEEA. CDR3 residues: CASSLRSSPFYNEQFF. The CDR3 DNA sequence: TGTGCCAGCAGCTTACGTTCCAGTCCTTTCTACAATGAGCAGTTCTTC.

This clone has ten or more counts. The V gene is TRBV11-2, the J gene TRBJ1-1; D unclear. Germline V gene lookup returns CDR1 SGHAT and CDR2 FQNNGV. Deletions cut 5 bases from V and 2 bases from J, with 18 bases between. The CDR3 spans 16 residues. As DNA, the CDR3 is TGTGCCAGCAGCCTACGGCTGGTCGGACTCAACACTGAAGCTTTCTTT. Translated: CASSLRLVGLNTEAFF.

The rearrangement joins TRBV3-1 (or the pseudogene TRBV3-2) to TRBJ1-2, with D uncertain. V lost 0 bases and J 13 bases, leaving 12 bases between the germline ends. Germline loops: CDR1 LGHDT, CDR2 YNNKEL (reference sequence). The CDR3 runs 12 residues. CDR3 DNA: TGTGCCAGCAGCCAAGATCCCCCGAGGCCCACCTTC. Its translation: CASSQDPPRPTF.

This rearrangement joins TRBV3-1 (or the pseudogene TRBV3-2) to TRBJ2-1; 7 bases match TRBD2. The length of the CDR3 is 15 residues. Germline-derived CDR1 and CDR2 are LGHDT and YNNKEL (reference sequence). J lost 3 bases, V lost 1 base, and 3 bases had no gene match. CDR3 coding DNA: TGTGCCAGCAGCCAAGCGGGAGGTTACTACAATGAGCAGTTCTTC. Its translation is CASSQAGGYYNEQFF.

The chain recombines TRBV5-1 with TRBJ2-2, with D unresolved. CDR1 and CDR2 from the germline V gene are SGHRS and YFSETQ. The CDR3 has 13 amino acids. With 4 bases removed from V and 3 bases from J, the gap between germline ends came to 7 bases. DNA for the CDR3: TGCGCCAGCAGCACCCAGGACACCGGGGAGCTGTTTTTT. It codes for CASSTQDTGELFF.

This rearrangement joins TRBV11-2 to TRBJ2-3; 9 bases map to TRBD2. Germline CDR1 is SGHAT and CDR2 is FQNNGV. Trimming cost V 2 bases and J 2 bases; bases outside gene matches: 5. The CDR3 spans 16 residues. CDR3 coding DNA: TGTGCCAGCAGCTTAACGCTAGCGGGAAACACAGATACGCAGTATTTT. This encodes CASSLTLAGNTDTQYF.

This clone was observed a few times. As DNA, the CDR3 is TGCGCCAGCAGCTTGGCCGTAGGGGTTGGGGAAAAACTGTTTTTT. This translates into CASSLAVGVGEKLFF. The chain has TRBV5-1 and TRBJ1-4, with D possibly being TRBD1 (5 bases). This CDR3 spans 15 amino acids. The germline CDR1 and CDR2 sequences are SGHRS and YFSETQ. V lost 0 bases and J 8 bases, leaving 14 bases between the germline ends.

A few counts support this clone. This CDR3 is also generated by other DNA sequences in the sample. V and J are TRBV5-1 and TRBJ1-6; 9 positions agree with TRBD1. The CDR3 is 15 residues long. Germline assignment: CDR1 SGHRS and CDR2 YFSETQ. V was pared by 4 bases and J by 10 bases, with 9 bases of the junction left unmatched. The CDR3 nucleotides are TGCGCCAGCAGCCTGACCGGGACAGGGAGGTCACCCCTCCACTTT. This translates into CASSLTGTGRSPLHF.

The rearrangement uses TRBV4-1 and TRBJ2-1, with D hard to call. The CDR3 loop spans 13 amino acids. From germline, CDR1 is MGHRA and CDR2 YSYEKL. With 3 bases removed from V and 5 bases from J, the gap between germline ends came to 8 bases. The CDR3 DNA follows: TGCGCCAGCAGCCACCAAAACAACAATGAGCAGTTCTTC. Amino acid sequence: CASSHQNNNEQFF.

The table lists this clone with a count of one. The rearrangement uses TRBV2 and TRBJ2-5; TRBD2 aligns across 11 bases. CDR1 and CDR2 (germline): SNHLY, FYNNEI. The CDR3 sequence is 14 residues long. Germline trimming cut 2 bases from V and 7 bases from J; bases unmatched to any gene: 3. The CDR3 sequence is CASSERLAGSTQYF. The CDR3 DNA follows: TGTGCCAGCAGTGAAAGACTAGCGGGATCGACCCAGTACTTC.

The genes are TRBV18 and TRBJ1-1; TRBD1 is a possible D gene (6 bases). This CDR3 is built from 14 residues. V was pared by 6 bases and J by 1 base, with 12 bases between. Germline CDR1 is KGHSH and CDR2 is LQKENI. The CDR3 DNA sequence: TGTGCCAGCTCCGAGACAGGCGAGAACACTGAAGCTTTCTTT. As protein: CASSETGENTEAFF.

The genes are TRBV29-1 and TRBJ2-3; 7 nucleotides agree with TRBD1. The CDR3 extends over 10 amino acids. V was pared by 7 bases and J by 5 bases, with 0 bases of the junction left unmatched. CDR1 is SQVTM and CDR2 is ANQGSEA in the germline V gene. This chain's CDR3 is CSAGGDTQYF. As DNA, the CDR3 is TGCAGCGCAGGGGGAGATACGCAGTATTTT.

The rearrangement links TRBV11-3 to TRBJ1-1, with TRBD1 matching over 9 bases. V trimming: 3 bases; J trimming: 6 bases; junction bases outside the gene matches: 8. The CDR3 is 15 residues long. The V gene's germline CDR1 is SGHNT and CDR2 YENEEA. This chain's CDR3 is CASSFMGTGSPEAFF. In nucleotides, the CDR3 is TGTGCCAGCAGCTTCATGGGGACAGGGTCGCCTGAAGCTTTCTTT.

The chain is built from TRBV30 and TRBJ1-2; 10 positions agree with TRBD1. The germline CDR1 and CDR2 sequences are GTSNPN and SVGIG (reference sequence). CDR3 length: 14 amino acids. Trimming cost V 2 bases and J 6 bases; bases outside gene matches: 6. The CDR3 loop reads CAWSSGTGVDGYTF. The DNA for the CDR3 is TGTGCCTGGAGTTCCGGGACAGGGGTAGATGGCTACACCTTC.

The chain links TRBV10-3 to TRBJ1-2, with D tentatively TRBD1 (5 bases). The CDR3 has 14 amino acids. V shed 4 bases and J shed 3 bases, with 12 bases lying between them. From germline, CDR1 is ENHRY and CDR2 SYGVKD. CDR3 residues: CAISAGRDDYGYTF. The CDR3 DNA sequence: TGTGCCATCAGTGCAGGGAGGGATGACTATGGCTACACCTTC.

This clone was counted a few times. The chain combines TRBV19 with TRBJ1-5; D gene uncertain. This CDR3 spans 14 amino acids. The V gene's germline CDR1 is LNHDA and CDR2 SQIVND (reference sequence). Trimming pared 5 bases from V and 5 bases from J, leaving 13 bases between. The CDR3 loop reads CASSEKRSDQPQHF. CDR3 nucleotides: TGTGCCAGTAGTGAAAAACGAAGCGATCAGCCCCAGCATTTT.